This T cell receptor beta chain was recorded in a study of T cell changes during pregnancy in multiple sclerosis. Assay: immunoSEQ multiplex PCR; the TCRdb copy retains only in-frame clones and omits some. The sample holds about 100,000 clones, around 93% seen once. The CDR3 covers 16 residues. Germline CDR1 is SNHLY and CDR2 is FYNNEI. The junction had 6 bases not matched to a gene; V was cut back by 6 bases and J by 0 bases. The sequences come from peripheral blood, collected in the third trimester of pregnancy. The chain carries TRBV2 and TRBJ2-3, with 10 bases identical to TRBD2. This clonotype was sampled from a female donor in good health, enrolled as a control in a pregnancy study. CDR3 sequence reads: CASRRASGGSTDTQYF. In DNA, the CDR3 is TGTGCCAGCAGGAGAGCTAGCGGGGGTAGCACAGATACGCAGTATTTT.